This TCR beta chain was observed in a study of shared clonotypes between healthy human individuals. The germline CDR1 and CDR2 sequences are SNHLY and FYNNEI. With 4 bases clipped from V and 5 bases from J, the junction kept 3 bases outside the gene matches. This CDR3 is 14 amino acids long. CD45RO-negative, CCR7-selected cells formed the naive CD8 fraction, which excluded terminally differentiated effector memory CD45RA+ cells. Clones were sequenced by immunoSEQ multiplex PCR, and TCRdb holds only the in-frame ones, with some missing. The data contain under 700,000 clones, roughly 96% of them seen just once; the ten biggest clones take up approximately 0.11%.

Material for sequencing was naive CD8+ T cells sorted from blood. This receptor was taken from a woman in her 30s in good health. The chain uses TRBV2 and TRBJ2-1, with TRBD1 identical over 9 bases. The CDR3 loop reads CASSGGQGNNEQFF. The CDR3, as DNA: TGTGCCAGCAGTGGAGGACAGGGGAACAATGAGCAGTTCTTC. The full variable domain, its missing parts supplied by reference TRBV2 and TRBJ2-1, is EPEVTQTPSHQVTQMGQEVILRCVPISNHLYFYWYRQILGQKVEFLVSFYNNEISEKSEIFDDQFSVERPDGSNFTLKIRSTKLEDSAMYFCASSGGQGNNEQFFGPGTRLTVL.